A selection of T cell receptor beta chains follows, all from one sample in a study of T-cell memory formation after mild COVID-19. TCRdb re-called the 5' RACE reads through MiXCR, storing one row per CDR3 protein. The sample holds about 240,000 distinct CDR3 sequences, approximately 9% seen once. The sequencing input was PBMCs or a T cell subset sorted from them (not recorded which). These receptors were collected from a young man who had mild COVID-19 (a few samples of this study predate the infection). Cell type and time point are not known. Both conserved end residues are part of each CDR3. The D gene is left open where the match is weak. Part of the rows lack a size; the others show once, few, many or a class for expanded clones.

J gene	D gene	V gene	clone size	CDR3 DNA	CDR3 protein
TRBJ2-1	TRBD2	TRBV12-3/TRBV12-4	.	TGTGCCAGCAGTCGTAGCGGGACCTACAATGAGCAGTTCTTC	CASSRSGTYNEQFF
TRBJ2-7	TRBD1	TRBV6-5	many	TGTGCCACAACGGGGACAGGGAGCTACGAGCAGTACTTC	CATTGTGSYEQYF
TRBJ2-2	TRBD2	TRBV7-2	few	TGTGCCAGCGCCCGAGCGGGGGGGGGCGGGGAGCTGTTTTTT	CASARAGGGGELFF
TRBJ2-3	TRBD2	TRBV9	.	TGTGCCAGCCGGAGCGGGGGCGTTCTGTATTTT	CASRSGGVLYF
TRBJ1-3	TRBD1	TRBV12-3/TRBV12-4	few	TGTGCCAGCAGTACCGGGACAGGGGGCGGAAACACCATATATTTT	CASSTGTGGGNTIYF
TRBJ2-2	.	TRBV5-1	many	TGCGCCAGCAGCTTTACAGGAAACACCGGGGAGCTGTTTTTT	CASSFTGNTGELFF
TRBJ2-1	.	TRBV4-1	few	TGCGCCAGCAGCCAAGTCGCGGTCGGGGTTACTGGTGGAACCAATGAGCAGTTCTTC	CASSQVAVGVTGGTNEQFF
TRBJ1-1	.	TRBV30	.	TGTGCCTGGGACCGTACAGGGACTGAAGCTTTCTTT	CAWDRTGTEAFF
TRBJ1-2	TRBD1	TRBV20-1	.	TGCAGTGCCCAGGGGGACCTAACCCCCTATGGCTACACCTTC	CSAQGDLTPYGYTF
TRBJ2-3	.	TRBV20-1	.	TGCAGTGCGAGGCGCGTAGGTAACACAGATACGCAGTATTTT	CSARRVGNTDTQYF
TRBJ1-1	.	TRBV5-4	.	TGTGCCAGCAGCTTGTTCAGGGAACCCGAAGCTTTCTTT	CASSLFREPEAFF
TRBJ2-5	TRBD2	TRBV7-9	.	TGTGCCAGCAGCCCCGTAGCGGGAGCGGTGGAGACCCAGTACTTC	CASSPVAGAVETQYF
TRBJ2-4	.	TRBV6-2/TRBV6-3	many	TGTGCCAGCAGCAGGGGGGTTGGGGACATTCAGTACTTC	CASSRGVGDIQYF
TRBJ2-1	TRBD2	TRBV12-3/TRBV12-4	few	TGTGCCAGCAGTTTATCCCGCCCTAGCGGGGGAGATGATGAGCAGTTCTTC	CASSLSRPSGGDDEQFF
TRBJ2-5	TRBD1	TRBV7-2	.	TGTGCCAGCAGCTTGACAGGGGTTTCTCTGGGAGAGACCCAGTACTTC	CASSLTGVSLGETQYF
TRBJ2-7	.	TRBV7-2	many	TGTGCCAGCAGCTTCTCGGGGAGCTCCTACGAGCAGTACTTC	CASSFSGSSYEQYF
TRBJ2-3	.	TRBV20-1	.	TGCAGTGCTAGAGATAAACTGAACCACGGTCCCGTACCAGATACGCAGTATTTT	CSARDKLNHGPVPDTQYF
TRBJ2-7	.	TRBV5-5	.	TGTGCCAGCAGTCTGGGAGGCCTGGACGAGCAGTACTTC	CASSLGGLDEQYF
TRBJ2-3	.	TRBV5-1	few	TGCGCCAGCAGCTTGGATTCCCTCTCAACACTTAGCGGCTTGGGCACAGATACGCAGTATTTT	CASSLDSLSTLSGLGTDTQYF
TRBJ1-6	.	TRBV12-3/TRBV12-4	many	TGTGCCAGCACTCCCGCTTTGGGCAGTAATAATTCACCCCTCCACTTT	CASTPALGSNNSPLHF
TRBJ2-1	.	TRBV4-3	.	TGCGCCAGCAGCCGGGCGGACAGCCTAAAGGATGAGCAGTTCTTC	CASSRADSLKDEQFF
TRBJ2-3	TRBD1	TRBV20-1	few	TGCAGTGCTAGAGCAGGGGGCGGCACAGATACGCAGTATTTT	CSARAGGGTDTQYF
TRBJ2-5	.	TRBV3-1	.	TGTGCCAGCAGCCAAGGAATGGTAGGGGCCCAGTACTTC	CASSQGMVGAQYF
TRBJ1-1	.	TRBV19	.	TGTGCCAGTAGTATCCGGTCGGCCGCTGAAGCTTTCTTT	CASSIRSAAEAFF
TRBJ2-5	.	TRBV12-3/TRBV12-4	few	TGTGCCAGCAGTCGACCATTGGAGACCCAGTACTTC	CASSRPLETQYF
TRBJ2-1	TRBD2	TRBV27	few	TGTGCCAGCAGCCTTACCCTAGCGGGGGTGAGGGATGAGCAGTTCTTC	CASSLTLAGVRDEQFF